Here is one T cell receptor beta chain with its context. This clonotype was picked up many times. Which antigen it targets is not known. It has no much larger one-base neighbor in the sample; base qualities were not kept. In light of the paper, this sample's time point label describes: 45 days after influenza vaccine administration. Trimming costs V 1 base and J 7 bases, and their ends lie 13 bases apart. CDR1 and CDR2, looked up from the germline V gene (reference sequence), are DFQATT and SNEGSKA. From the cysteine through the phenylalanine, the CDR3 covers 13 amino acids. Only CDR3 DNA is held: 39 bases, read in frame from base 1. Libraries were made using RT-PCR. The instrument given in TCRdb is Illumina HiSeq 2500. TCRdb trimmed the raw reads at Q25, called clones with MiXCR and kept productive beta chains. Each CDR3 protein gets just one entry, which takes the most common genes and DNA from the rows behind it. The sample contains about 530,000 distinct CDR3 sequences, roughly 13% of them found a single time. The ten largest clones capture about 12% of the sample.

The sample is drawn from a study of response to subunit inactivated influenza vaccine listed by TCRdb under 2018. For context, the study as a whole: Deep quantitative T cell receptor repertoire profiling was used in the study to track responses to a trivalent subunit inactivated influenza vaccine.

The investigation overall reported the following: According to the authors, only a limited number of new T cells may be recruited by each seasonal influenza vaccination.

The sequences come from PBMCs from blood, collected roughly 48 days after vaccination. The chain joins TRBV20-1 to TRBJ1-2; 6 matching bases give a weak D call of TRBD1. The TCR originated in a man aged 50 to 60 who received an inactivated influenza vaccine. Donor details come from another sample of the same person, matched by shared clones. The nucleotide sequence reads TGCAGTGCTAGAGTCTACAGGGTATCTGGCTACACCTTC. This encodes CSARVYRVSGYTF.